This TCR beta chain comes out of a study of shared clonotypes between healthy human individuals (dated by TCRdb to 2020 to 2022). Study-level background: Three men and a couple of women, aged 18 to 49 years, made up the cohort. For each donor, CD4 naive and CD4 memory were each given three plates, CD8 naive was given two plates, and CD8 memory was given one plate. To estimate repertoire size and how much clonotypes are shared between individuals, the study performed deep sequencing of blood TCR repertoires from five healthy adults. Different laboratories and diverse techniques were used to prepare libraries and sequence TCR repertoires, to increase sequencing depth and limit assay-specific biases. Between about 0.8 and 9 billion PBMCs per donor were obtained by leukapheresis.

The paper's findings and limits, for the study overall: When several donors were compared, the shared fraction of clonotypes was around 5% for naive CD4, 3.5% for naive CD8, more than 2% for memory CD4, and 0.4% for memory CD8. Pairwise subsampling indicated that sequencing depth was expected to affect the degree of clonotype sharing among donors. Only blood was sampled, and tissue TCR repertoires likely differ from those in blood. The small number of donors limited the genetic and exposure-history diversity represented. Clonotypes shared by all four sorted-subset donors showed higher generation probabilities than non-shared clonotypes. Naive subsets generally had larger estimated clonotype richness than memory subsets. Even with the large sequencing depth, rarefaction of the sorted-subset datasets indicated that sequencing was incomplete.

From cysteine to phenylalanine, the CDR3 is 15 amino acids long. Only CDR3 DNA is held: 45 bases, read in frame from base 1. The germline V gene supplies CDR1 MDHEN and CDR2 SYDVKM. Compared with germline, V lacks 2 bases and J lacks 4 bases; bases without a gene match: 7. Note on this clone: What this receptor recognizes is not known. No base qualities exist here, and no much larger clone lies one base off it.

Using the deep immunoSEQ assay, multiplex PCR amplified TCR CDR3 regions from genomic DNA. For each cell subset, the extracted genomic DNA was distributed evenly across all wells of several immunoSEQ 96-well plates, and each plate served as one replicate. For sorted subsets, approximately 190 ng genomic DNA, equal to tens of thousands of T cell genomes, was loaded into each replicate PCR. Purified libraries were quantified with a Qubit 3.0 fluorometer, sized on a Bioanalyzer 2100, and re-quantified with the KAPA Library Quantification kit. Each immunoSEQ 96-well plate was sequenced on its own single-read 150-cycle Illumina NextSeq 550 flow cell. In the authors' own workflow: Because the immunoSEQ output held only junctional sequences and lacked quality scores, the filtering could not match the filtering applied to full-length reads. Sequences were annotated with PyIR, a Python wrapper for IgBLAST v1.9, and V/J genes and CDR3 were assigned using IMGT germline references. Reads were filtered out if the reads had weak V/J assignments (E-value above 1e-6), no CDR3, stop codons, out-of-frame junctions, or ambiguous translated residues. A V3J clonotype was defined by an identical inferred V gene, J gene, and CDR3 amino acid sequence. The percentage overlap between two repertoires was calculated by dividing the number of shared unique clonotypes by the size of the smaller repertoire. Three approaches were used to assess repertoire richness: RTK rarefaction, the Chao1 estimator, and Recon v2.1 estimates of unobserved clonotypes. Generation probabilities were computed with OLGA for all TCRbeta clonotypes obtained by the gDNA method from several donors. TCRdb re-hosts the immuneACCESS table, in-frame sequences only. Its copies lack some clones; in the studies checked, an unresolved V gene accounts for under half of them, and the cause for the rest is not known. V, J and clone size were drawn from that table, and D and trimming were deduced from the DNA. Within this sample are a few million clones, with more than 85% of them counted one time only. The top ten clones comprise about 0.39% of the sample.

Donors were healthy HIV-negative adults with no recently reported acute infections or vaccinations. Every donor was a Caucasian adult residing in Nashville, Tennessee, USA. CD4+ T cells were enriched by magnetic negative selection, after which naive cells were positively selected on CD45RA and the negative fraction was taken as the memory subset. Blood was obtained by leukapheresis, after which PBMCs were separated by Ficoll-Histopaque density gradient centrifugation and cryopreserved in liquid nitrogen vapor phase. Purity and quantity of every magnetically sorted T cell population were checked by analytical flow cytometry. Genomic DNA was isolated from every sorted fraction and measured by UV absorbance on a Nanodrop 2000c.

This sequence originates from a man between 18 and 29 years old in good health. Some clones in this sample may be carry-over from other donors' samples. Material for sequencing was naive CD4+ T cells from PBMCs. Per the publication, the cell subset or site label means: CD45RA+ positively selected. Recombination connected TRBV28 to TRBJ1-2; TRBD1 agrees with 7 junctional bases. The sequence in DNA is TGTGCCAGCAGTTTACGGCAGGGGGGACTCTATGGCTACACCTTC. Its product reads: CASSLRQGGLYGYTF.